This T cell receptor beta chain stems from a study of T cell clonality in common variable immunodeficiency. Findings and caveats of the study: TCRbeta clonality was increased in CVID versus healthy controls. Shared TCRbeta clones were fewer between CVID subjects than controls.

Heparinized whole blood, roughly 5 to 8.5 ml, came from each donor. Produced via immunoSEQ multiplex PCR; TCRdb's table is partial and in-frame only. Listed here are 40,000 to 55,000 clones without any singletons, the top ten holding roughly 6%. CDR3 length equals 15 residues. Per germline, CDR1 SGHDT and CDR2 YYEEEE. The ends were cut back, 3 bases at V and 1 base at J, with 13 bases in the middle. This clone was detected many times. Its antigen is unidentified. The missing CDR3 end, 3 residues past where the read stops, is filled in from the germline J gene. The TCR originated in a person between 18 and 69 years old in good health. What was sequenced was peripheral blood mononuclear cells. This chain connects TRBV5-6 to TRBJ1-1; no reliable D call. Partial CDR3 DNA: TGTGCCAGCAGCTGGAGGCAGGTGAGGAACACTGAA. Its protein is CASSWRQVRNTE. The whole CDR3 sequence is CASSWRQVRNTEAFF. Full variable domain (missing parts from reference TRBV5-6 and TRBJ1-1): DAGVTQSPTHLIKTRGQQVTLRCSPKSGHDTVSWYQQALGQGPQFIFQYYEEEERQRGNFPDRFSGHQFPNYSSELNVNALLLGDSALYLCASSWRQVRNTEAFFGQGTRLTVV.